What follows describes a single T cell receptor beta chain. This sample stems from a study of control samples from healthy donors and cancer patients. Trimming took 1 base from V and 0 from J, leaving 7 bases between them. CDR1 SGHRS and CDR2 YFSETQ come from the germline V gene. There are 14 residues in the CDR3. The assay was immunoSEQ multiplex PCR, and TCRdb's table has in-frame clones only and misses some. The sample records 74,000 or so clones, roughly 90% being singletons. This receptor was identified in a man between 45 and 60 years old in good health. Material: blood. The chain is built from TRBV5-1 and TRBJ1-1; no definite D call. Here the CDR3 reads CASSLPEMNTEAFF. For the CDR3, the DNA is TGCGCCAGCAGCTTGCCGGAAATGAACACTGAAGCTTTCTTT.